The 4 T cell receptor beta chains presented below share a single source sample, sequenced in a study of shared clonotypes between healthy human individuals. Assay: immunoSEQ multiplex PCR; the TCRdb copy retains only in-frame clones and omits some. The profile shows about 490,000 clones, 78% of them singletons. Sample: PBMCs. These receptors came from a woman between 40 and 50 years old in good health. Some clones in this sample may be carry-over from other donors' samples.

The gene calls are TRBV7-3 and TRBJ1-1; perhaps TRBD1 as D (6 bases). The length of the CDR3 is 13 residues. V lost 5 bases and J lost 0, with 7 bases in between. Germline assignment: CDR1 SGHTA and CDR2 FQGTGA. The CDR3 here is CASSRQVNTEAFF. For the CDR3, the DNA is TGTGCCAGCAGCCGACAGGTGAACACTGAAGCTTTCTTT. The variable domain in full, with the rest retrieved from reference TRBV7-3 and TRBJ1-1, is GAGVSQTPSNKVTEKGKYVELRCDPISGHTALYWYRQSLGQGPEFLIYFQGTGAADDSGLPNDRFFAVRPEGSVSTLKIQRTERGDSAVYLCASSRQVNTEAFFGQGTRLTVV.

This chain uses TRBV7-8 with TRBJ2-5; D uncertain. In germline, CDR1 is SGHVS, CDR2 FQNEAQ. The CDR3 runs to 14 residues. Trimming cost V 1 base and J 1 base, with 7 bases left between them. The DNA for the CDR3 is TGTGCCAGCAGCTTAGTTCCCCTCCAAGAGACCCAGTACTTC. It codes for CASSLVPLQETQYF.

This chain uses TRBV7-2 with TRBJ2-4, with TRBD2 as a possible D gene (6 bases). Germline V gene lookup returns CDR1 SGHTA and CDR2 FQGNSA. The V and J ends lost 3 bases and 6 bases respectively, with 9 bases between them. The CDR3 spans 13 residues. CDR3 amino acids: CASSLDGGNIQYF. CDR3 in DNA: TGTGCCAGCAGCTTGGACGGGGGAAACATTCAGTACTTC.

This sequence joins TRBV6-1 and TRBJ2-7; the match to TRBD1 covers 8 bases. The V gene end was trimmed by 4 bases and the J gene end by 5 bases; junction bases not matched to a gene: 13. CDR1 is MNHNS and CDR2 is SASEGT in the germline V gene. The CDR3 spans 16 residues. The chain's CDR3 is CASSARTGLFGDEQYF. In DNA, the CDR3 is TGTGCCAGCAGTGCTCGGACAGGGCTGTTTGGGGACGAGCAGTACTTC.